One sample yielded the 10 T cell receptor beta chains listed below, sequenced in a study of shared clonotypes between healthy human individuals. The naive CD8 subset, CD45RO-negative cells positively selected for CCR7, excluded terminally differentiated effector memory CD45RA+ cells. Generated by immunoSEQ multiplex PCR, the TCRdb table keeps only in-frame clones and is missing some. Of 800,000 to 950,000 clones detected, 96% appear once; the ten largest clones hold under 0.3%. Sample: naive CD8+ T cells sorted from blood. The receptors shown here come from a man younger than 40 in good health.

V gene TRBV6-5 combines with J gene TRBJ2-4; 7 bases are a match to TRBD1. The CDR3 contains 16 residues. The germline gives CDR1 MNHEY, CDR2 SVGAGI. Trimming cost V 0 bases and J 0 bases; bases outside gene matches: 2. CDR3: CASSYSTGEAKNIQYF. CDR3 in DNA: TGTGCCAGCAGTTACTCAACAGGGGAAGCCAAAAACATTCAGTACTTC.

CDR3 protein: CASSTTRTSGSPTDTQYF. DNA for the CDR3: TGTGCCAGCAGCACCACCCGAACTAGCGGGAGTCCCACAGATACGCAGTATTTT. The genes are TRBV7-9 and TRBJ2-3, with TRBD2 matching over 11 bases. Trimming removed 5 bases from V and 2 bases from J; junction bases left unmatched: 12. The germline V gene has CDR1 SEHNR and CDR2 FQNEAQ (reference sequence). The CDR3 totals 18 residues.

V and J are TRBV5-1 and TRBJ2-7; perhaps TRBD1 as D (6 bases). There are 15 residues in the CDR3. CDR1 is SGHRS, CDR2 YFSETQ, per germline. The V end was cut by 1 base, the J end by 1 base, with 12 bases between. Here the CDR3 reads CASSLSSTGSYEQYF. The CDR3 coding sequence is TGCGCCAGCAGCTTGTCCAGCACAGGGTCCTACGAGCAGTACTTC.

The rearrangement joins TRBV27 to TRBJ2-2, with 7 bases identical to TRBD1. The CDR3 has 15 amino acids. After removal of 4 bases from V and 4 bases from J, the junction contained 6 bases not matched to a gene. Looked up from germline, CDR1 is MNHEY and CDR2 is SMNVEV (reference sequence). The CDR3 DNA is TGTGCCAGCAGTTACGGGACAGCGGCCACCGGGGAGCTGTTTTTT. It encodes CASSYGTAATGELFF.

A remark on this clone: This CDR3 is also generated by other DNA sequences in the sample. The chain recombines TRBV27 with TRBJ2-7; D is perhaps TRBD1 (5 bases). Germline loops: CDR1 MNHEY, CDR2 SMNVEV (reference sequence). V lost 3 bases and J 2 bases, leaving 8 bases between the germline ends. CDR3 length: 13 amino acids. The CDR3 DNA reads TGTGCCAGCAGTTTGGGGCCTGCCTACGAGCAGTACTTC. Translation: CASSLGPAYEQYF.

The chain links TRBV27 to TRBJ2-7; D is undetermined. Looked up from germline, CDR1 is MNHEY and CDR2 is SMNVEV (reference sequence). The CDR3 covers 13 residues. Trimming took 4 bases from V and 2 from J, leaving 9 bases between them. CDR3 nucleotide sequence: TGTGCCAGCAGTTCGACCCTCACCTACGAGCAGTACTTC. It specifies CASSSTLTYEQYF.

The rearrangement joins TRBV7-9 to TRBJ2-2; D is perhaps TRBD1 (6 bases). Germline loops: CDR1 SEHNR, CDR2 FQNEAQ (reference sequence). The V and J ends lost 5 bases and 1 base respectively, with 11 bases between them. The CDR3 runs to 15 residues. CDR3 amino acids: CASSTTGQNTGELFF. CDR3 bases: TGTGCCAGCAGCACCACGGGACAGAACACCGGGGAGCTGTTTTTT.

The chain is built from TRBV27 and TRBJ2-5; D possibly corresponds to TRBD2 (7 bases). This CDR3 is built from 11 residues. Trimming took 8 bases from V and 9 from J, leaving 13 bases between them. Germline CDR1 and CDR2: MNHEY and SMNVEV (reference sequence). The CDR3 is CASSGGGAQYF. The CDR3, as DNA: TGTGCCAGCTCCGGAGGGGGGGCCCAGTACTTC.

The sample holds one count of this clone. The chain employs TRBV14 and TRBJ1-1, with D hard to call. The CDR3 consists of 15 residues. Trimming stripped 1 base from V and 3 bases from J, with 12 bases between. The germline CDR1 and CDR2 sequences are SGHDN and FVKESK. The CDR3 loop reads CASSQVWKEDTEAFF. In DNA form, the CDR3 reads TGTGCCAGCAGCCAAGTTTGGAAGGAGGACACTGAAGCTTTCTTT.

The chain is built from TRBV7-6 and TRBJ2-7, with unresolved D. Germline lookup yields CDR1 SGHVS and CDR2 FNYEAQ. Deletions cut 0 bases from V and 5 bases from J, with 8 bases between. This CDR3 spans 13 amino acids. For the CDR3, the DNA is TGTGCCAGCAGCTTAGCGACGGTTGACGAGCAGTACTTC. This sequence encodes CASSLATVDEQYF.